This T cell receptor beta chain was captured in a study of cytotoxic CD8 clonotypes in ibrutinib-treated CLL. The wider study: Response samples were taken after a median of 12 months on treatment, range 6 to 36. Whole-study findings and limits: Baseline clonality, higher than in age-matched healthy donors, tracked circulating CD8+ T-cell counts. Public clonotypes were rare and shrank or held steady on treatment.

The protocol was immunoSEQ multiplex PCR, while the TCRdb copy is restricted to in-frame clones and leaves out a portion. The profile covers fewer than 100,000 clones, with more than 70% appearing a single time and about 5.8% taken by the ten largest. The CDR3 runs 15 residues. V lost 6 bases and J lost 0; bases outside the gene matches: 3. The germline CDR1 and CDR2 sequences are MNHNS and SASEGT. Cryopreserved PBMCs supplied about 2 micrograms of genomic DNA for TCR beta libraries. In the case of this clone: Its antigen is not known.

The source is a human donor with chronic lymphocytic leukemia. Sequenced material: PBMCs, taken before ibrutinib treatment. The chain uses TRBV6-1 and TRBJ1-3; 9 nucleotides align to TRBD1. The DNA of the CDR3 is TGTGCCAGCAGCGGACAGGGGAGCTCTGGAAACACCATATATTTT. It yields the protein CASSGQGSSGNTIYF.